The rows below give T cell receptor beta chains drawn from one sample of a study of T cell responses to AZD1222 COVID-19 vaccine. This table comes from immunoSEQ multiplex PCR, and its TCRdb copy is limited to in-frame clones, with some not included. In the table there are approximately 200,000 clones, more than 85% of which are singletons. The sequenced sample was peripheral blood, obtained 28 days after the second AZD1222 dose. The source is an adult who received the AZD1222 COVID-19 vaccine. CDR3s include the opening cysteine and the closing phenylalanine or tryptophan. D genes are given only for firm matches. A row's size may be missing; if present it is once, few, many or a size class.

j_call d_call clone_size v_call cdr3_aa cdr3_nt
TRBJ1-3 TRBD1 . TRBV28 CASSRQGASGNTIYF TGTGCCAGCAGTCGACAGGGGGCTTCTGGAAACACCATATATTTT
TRBJ2-7 . . TRBV7-2 CASSQQGYEQYF TGTGCCAGCAGCCAACAGGGTTACGAGCAGTACTTC
TRBJ1-1 . . TRBV7-2 CASSEGGNTEAFF TGTGCCAGCAGCGAGGGGGGGAACACTGAAGCTTTCTTT
TRBJ1-6 . . TRBV19 CASSTLLGGYNSPLHF TGTGCCAGTAGTACCCTCCTGGGGGGCTATAATTCACCCCTCCACTTT
TRBJ2-7 TRBD2 few TRBV6-1 CASSEARGTSGSYEQYF TGTGCCAGCAGTGAAGCGAGGGGGACTAGCGGGAGTTACGAGCAGTACTTC
TRBJ1-1 . few TRBV18 CASSPRGTGLGTEAFF TGTGCCAGCTCCCCTCGGGGGACGGGGTTGGGCACTGAAGCTTTCTTT
TRBJ2-2 . . TRBV11-2 CASSLLAPTGELFF TGTGCCAGCAGCTTATTAGCCCCCACCGGGGAGCTGTTTTTT
TRBJ2-1 . . TRBV12-3/TRBV12-4 CASRSMVAQFF TGTGCCAGCAGATCCATGGTAGCCCAGTTCTTC
TRBJ1-1 TRBD1 . TRBV7-8 CASSLGPGQGIRNTEAFF TGTGCCAGCAGCTTAGGTCCGGGACAGGGAATACGGAACACTGAAGCTTTCTTT
TRBJ2-2 . . TRBV7-9 CASSLVSGGELFF TGTGCCAGCAGCTTAGTTTCGGGCGGGGAGCTGTTTTTT
TRBJ1-1 . . TRBV2 CATGALENTEAFF TGTGCCACAGGGGCCCTTGAGAACACTGAAGCTTTCTTT
TRBJ2-3 TRBD2 once TRBV7-9 CASRTRLAGGTDTQYF TGTGCCAGCAGGACCCGACTAGCGGGAGGTACAGATACGCAGTATTTT